This T cell receptor beta chain was recorded in a study of blood T cell repertoires in COVID-19. Overall study: T cells, B-cell-depleted T cells, or PBMCs supplied cDNA or gDNA.

V lost 8 bases to trimming and J lost 10 bases; unmatched junction nucleotides: 11. The CDR3 covers 13 residues. Looked up from germline, CDR1 is SNHLY and CDR2 is FYNNEI. Original data processing: Reference gene primer amplification gave estimated nucleated cell counts. Libraries were prepared by immunoSEQ multiplex PCR; TCRdb keeps only in-frame clonotypes and omits some of them. The V and J calls and the clone size are those of that table, but D and trimming were determined from the DNA. The sample records 150,000 to 180,000 clones, 80% being singletons. The chain joins TRBV2 to TRBJ1-2, with 9 bases lining up with TRBD1. The specimen sequenced was peripheral blood. The origin of this receptor is a man between 60 and 70 years old with acute or convalescent COVID-19. CDR3 DNA: TGTGCCAGCGCAAGGGACAGGGAGTCTTCCTACACCTTC. Encoded protein: CASARDRESSYTF.